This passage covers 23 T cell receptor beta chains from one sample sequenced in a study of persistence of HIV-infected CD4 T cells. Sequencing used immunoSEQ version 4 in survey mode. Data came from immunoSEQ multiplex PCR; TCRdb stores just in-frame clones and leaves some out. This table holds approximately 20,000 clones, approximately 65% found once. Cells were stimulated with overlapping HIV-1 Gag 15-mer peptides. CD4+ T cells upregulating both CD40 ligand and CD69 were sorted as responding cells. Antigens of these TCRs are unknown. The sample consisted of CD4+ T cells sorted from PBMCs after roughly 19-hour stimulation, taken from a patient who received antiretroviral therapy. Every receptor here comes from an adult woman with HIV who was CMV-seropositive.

CDR3 residues: CASSEVGTSNTGELFF. The CDR3 DNA sequence: TGTGCCAGCAGTGAAGTGGGAACTTCGAACACCGGGGAGCTGTTTTTT. The V call is TRBV2, the J call TRBJ2-2; D gene uncertain. This CDR3 region has 16 residues. Trimming left V 1 base short and J 0 bases short, with 9 bases between. The germline gives CDR1 SNHLY, CDR2 FYNNEI. The full variable domain, rest sourced from reference TRBV2 and TRBJ2-2, is EPEVTQTPSHQVTQMGQEVILRCVPISNHLYFYWYRQILGQKVEFLVSFYNNEISEKSEIFDDQFSVERPDGSNFTLKIRSTKLEDSAMYFCASSEVGTSNTGELFFGEGSRLTVL.

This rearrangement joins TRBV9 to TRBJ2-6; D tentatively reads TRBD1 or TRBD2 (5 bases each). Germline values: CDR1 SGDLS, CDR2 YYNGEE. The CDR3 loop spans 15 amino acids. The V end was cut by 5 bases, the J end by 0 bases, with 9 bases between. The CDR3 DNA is TGTGCCAGCAGAGAGGGGCTCTCTGGGGCCAACGTCCTGACTTTC. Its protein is CASREGLSGANVLTF.

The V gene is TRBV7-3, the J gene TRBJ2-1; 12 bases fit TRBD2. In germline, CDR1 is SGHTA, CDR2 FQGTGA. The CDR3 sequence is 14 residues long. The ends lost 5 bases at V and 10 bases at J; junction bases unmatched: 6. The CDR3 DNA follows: TGTGCCAGCAGCACTAGCGGGGGGTTCAGAGAGCAGTTCTTC. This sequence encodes CASSTSGGFREQFF.

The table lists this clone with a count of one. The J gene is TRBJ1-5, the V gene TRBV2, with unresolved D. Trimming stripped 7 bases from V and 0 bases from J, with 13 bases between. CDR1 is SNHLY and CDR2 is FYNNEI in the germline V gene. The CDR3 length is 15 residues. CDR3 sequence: CASIGIPNSNQPQHF. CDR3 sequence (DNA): TGTGCCAGCATCGGAATCCCTAATAGCAATCAGCCCCAGCATTTT.

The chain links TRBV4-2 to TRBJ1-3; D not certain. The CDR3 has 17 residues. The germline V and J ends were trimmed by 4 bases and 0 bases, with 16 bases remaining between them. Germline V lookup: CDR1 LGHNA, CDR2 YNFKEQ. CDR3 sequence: CASSREGGTRSGNTIYF. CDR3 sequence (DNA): TGTGCCAGCAGCCGGGAGGGCGGTACCCGCTCTGGAAACACCATATATTTT.

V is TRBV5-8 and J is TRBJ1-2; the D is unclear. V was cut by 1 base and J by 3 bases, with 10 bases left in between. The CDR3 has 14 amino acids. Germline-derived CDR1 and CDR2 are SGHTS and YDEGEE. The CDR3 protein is CASSLIGVYYGYTF. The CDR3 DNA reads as TGTGCCAGCAGCTTGATCGGTGTTTACTATGGCTACACCTTC.

The CDR3 DNA is TGTGCCAGTACGACACTCTATAGCAATCAGCCCCAGCATTTT. Translated, it gives CASTTLYSNQPQHF. This rearrangement joins TRBV2 to TRBJ1-5; D not resolved. CDR3 length equals 14 residues. The germline CDR1 and CDR2 sequences are SNHLY and FYNNEI. Trimming pared 9 bases from V and 0 bases from J, leaving 12 bases between.

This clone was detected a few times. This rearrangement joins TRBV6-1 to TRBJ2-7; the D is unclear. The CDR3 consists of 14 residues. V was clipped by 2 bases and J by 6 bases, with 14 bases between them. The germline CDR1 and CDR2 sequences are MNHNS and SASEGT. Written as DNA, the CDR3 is TGTGCCAGCAGTGAATACTGGGGTCTAGGCGAGCAGTACTTC. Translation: CASSEYWGLGEQYF.

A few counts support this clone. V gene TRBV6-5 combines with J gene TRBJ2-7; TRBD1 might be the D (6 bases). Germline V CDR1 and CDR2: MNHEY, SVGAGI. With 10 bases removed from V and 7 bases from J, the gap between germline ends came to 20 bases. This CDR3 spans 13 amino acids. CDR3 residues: CATQQGLGREQYF. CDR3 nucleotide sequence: TGTGCCACCCAACAGGGCTTAGGTAGGGAGCAGTACTTC.

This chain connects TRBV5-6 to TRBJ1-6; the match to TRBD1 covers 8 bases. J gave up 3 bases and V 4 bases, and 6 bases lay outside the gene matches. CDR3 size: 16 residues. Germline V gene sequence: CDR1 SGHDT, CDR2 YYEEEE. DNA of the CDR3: TGTGCCAGCAGCCCAGGACAGGGCGTCTATAATTCACCCCTCCACTTT. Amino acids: CASSPGQGVYNSPLHF.

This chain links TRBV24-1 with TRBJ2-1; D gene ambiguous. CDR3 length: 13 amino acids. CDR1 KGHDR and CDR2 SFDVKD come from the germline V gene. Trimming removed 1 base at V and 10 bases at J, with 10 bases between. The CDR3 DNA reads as TGTGCCACCAGTGATTTCCCCGGTGGGGAGCAGTTCTTC. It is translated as CATSDFPGGEQFF.

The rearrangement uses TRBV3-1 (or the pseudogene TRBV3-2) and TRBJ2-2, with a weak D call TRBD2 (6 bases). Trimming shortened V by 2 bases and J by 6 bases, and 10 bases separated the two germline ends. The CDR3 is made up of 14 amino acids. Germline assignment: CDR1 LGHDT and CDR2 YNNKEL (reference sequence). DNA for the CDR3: TGTGCCAGCAGCCAATCGCCGGGGGCCGGGGAGCTGTTTTTT. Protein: CASSQSPGAGELFF.

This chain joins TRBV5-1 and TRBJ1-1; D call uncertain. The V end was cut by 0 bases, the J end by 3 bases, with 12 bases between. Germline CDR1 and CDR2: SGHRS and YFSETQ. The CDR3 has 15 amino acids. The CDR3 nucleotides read TGCGCCAGCAGCTTGGGAGGGAGGTTTTACACTGAAGCTTTCTTT. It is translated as CASSLGGRFYTEAFF.

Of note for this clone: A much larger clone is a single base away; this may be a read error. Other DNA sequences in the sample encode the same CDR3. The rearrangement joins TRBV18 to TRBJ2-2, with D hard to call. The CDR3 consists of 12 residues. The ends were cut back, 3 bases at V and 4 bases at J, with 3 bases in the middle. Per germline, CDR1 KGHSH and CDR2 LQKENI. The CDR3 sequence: CASSPPTGELFF. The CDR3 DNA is TGTGCCAGCTCACCCCCCACCGGGGAGCTGTTTTTT.

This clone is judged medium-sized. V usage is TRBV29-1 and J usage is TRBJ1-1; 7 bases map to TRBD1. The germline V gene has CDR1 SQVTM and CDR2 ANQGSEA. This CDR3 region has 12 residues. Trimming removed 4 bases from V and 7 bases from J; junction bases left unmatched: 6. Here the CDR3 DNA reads TGCAGCGTTGTCAGGCCAGGGGGTGAAGCTTTCTTT. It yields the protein CSVVRPGGEAFF.

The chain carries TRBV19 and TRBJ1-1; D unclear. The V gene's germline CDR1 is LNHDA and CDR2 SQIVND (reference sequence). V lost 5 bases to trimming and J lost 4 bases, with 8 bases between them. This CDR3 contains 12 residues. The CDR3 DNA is TGTGCCAGTAGTCCTGGCCTCACTGAAGCTTTCTTT. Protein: CASSPGLTEAFF.

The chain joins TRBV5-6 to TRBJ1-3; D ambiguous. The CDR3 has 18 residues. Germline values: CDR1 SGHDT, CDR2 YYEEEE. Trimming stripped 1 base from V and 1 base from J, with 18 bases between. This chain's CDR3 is CASSLFGPPSRSGNTIYF. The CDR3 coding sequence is TGTGCCAGCAGCTTGTTCGGGCCCCCAAGTCGGTCTGGAAACACCATATATTTT. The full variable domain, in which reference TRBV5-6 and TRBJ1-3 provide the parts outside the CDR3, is DAGVTQSPTHLIKTRGQQVTLRCSPKSGHDTVSWYQQALGQGPQFIFQYYEEEERQRGNFPDRFSGHQFPNYSSELNVNALLLGDSALYLCASSLFGPPSRSGNTIYFGEGSWLTVV.

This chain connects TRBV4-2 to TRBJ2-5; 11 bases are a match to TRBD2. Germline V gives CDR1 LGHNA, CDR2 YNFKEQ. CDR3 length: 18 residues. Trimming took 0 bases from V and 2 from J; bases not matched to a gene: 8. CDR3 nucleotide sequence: TGTGCCAGCAGCCAAGAGTTAGCGGGGGGGCGCGAACAAGAGACCCAGTACTTC. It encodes CASSQELAGGREQETQYF.

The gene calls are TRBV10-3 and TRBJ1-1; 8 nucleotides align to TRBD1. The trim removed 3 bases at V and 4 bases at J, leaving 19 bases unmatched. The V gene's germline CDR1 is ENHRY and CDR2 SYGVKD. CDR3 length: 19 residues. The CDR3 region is CAISDPSKGTGSSSTEAFF. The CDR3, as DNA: TGTGCCATCAGTGACCCCTCGAAAGGGACAGGAAGTTCGAGCACTGAAGCTTTCTTT.

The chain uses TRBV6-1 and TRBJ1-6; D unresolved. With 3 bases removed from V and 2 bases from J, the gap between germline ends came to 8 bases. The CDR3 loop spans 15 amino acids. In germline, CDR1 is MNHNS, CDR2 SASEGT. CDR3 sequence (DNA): TGTGCCAGCAGTGAGCAGAGGCCCTATAATTCACCCCTCCACTTT. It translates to CASSEQRPYNSPLHF.

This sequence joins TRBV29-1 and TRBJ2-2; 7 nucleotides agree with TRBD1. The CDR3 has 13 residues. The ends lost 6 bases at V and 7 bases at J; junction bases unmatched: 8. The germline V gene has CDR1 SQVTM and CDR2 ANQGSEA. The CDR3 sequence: CSVGDRVNGELFF. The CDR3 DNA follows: TGCAGCGTCGGTGACAGGGTCAACGGGGAGCTGTTTTTT.

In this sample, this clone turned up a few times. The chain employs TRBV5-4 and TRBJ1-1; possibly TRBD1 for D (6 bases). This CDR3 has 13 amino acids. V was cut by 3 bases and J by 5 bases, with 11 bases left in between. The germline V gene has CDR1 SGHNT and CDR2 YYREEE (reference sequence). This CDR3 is CASSSIGGTEAFF. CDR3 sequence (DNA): TGTGCCAGCAGCTCAATAGGGGGGACTGAAGCTTTCTTT.

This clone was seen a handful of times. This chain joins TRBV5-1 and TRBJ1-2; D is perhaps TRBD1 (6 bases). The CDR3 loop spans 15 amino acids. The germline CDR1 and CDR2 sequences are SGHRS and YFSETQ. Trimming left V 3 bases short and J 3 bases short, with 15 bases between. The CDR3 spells CASSSYTGSDYGYTF. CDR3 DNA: TGCGCCAGCAGCTCGTATACAGGGAGCGACTATGGCTACACCTTC.